Listed below are T cell receptor beta chains from one sample, sequenced in a study of OX40 agonist ivuxolimab in advanced cancers. The assay was immunoSEQ multiplex PCR, and TCRdb's table has in-frame clones only and misses some. The table lists tens of thousands of clones, 92% of them singletons. The sample here was CD4+ or CD8+ T cells sorted from blood, taken in a trial of the OX40 agonist ivuxolimab. The receptors were sampled from an adult with an advanced solid tumor such as melanoma, head and neck, liver or kidney cancer. The CDR3 runs from the conserved cysteine through the conserved F or W. The D gene is left open where the match is weak. Some rows mark clone size as missing; the rest say once, few, many or name a class of expanded clone.

TRBJ2-7,TRBD2,.,TRBV10-3,TGTGCCATCAGCCCCTGGACTAGCCGAGCCTACGAGCAGTACTTC,CAISPWTSRAYEQYF
TRBJ2-7,.,.,TRBV11-1,TGTGCCAGCAGCTTATTAAACCTGGGGCCGCTAAGCTCCTACGAGCAGTACTTC,CASSLLNLGPLSSYEQYF
TRBJ1-2,TRBD1,.,TRBV5-5,TGTGCCAGCAGCAGGACAGGGGCGCCCGGGGCCAACTATGGCTACACCTTC,CASSRTGAPGANYGYTF
TRBJ1-1,.,.,TRBV28,TGTGCCAGCAGTCTAATATACAGTGCCGCTTTCTTT,CASSLIYSAAFF
TRBJ1-1,.,.,TRBV2,TGTGCCAGCAGGAGGGATGACACTGAAGCTTTCTTT,CASRRDDTEAFF
TRBJ2-7,TRBD2,.,TRBV5-1,TGCGCCAGCAGCCATACGCGGACTAGCGGGATCCCTCACTCCTACGAGCAGTACTTC,CASSHTRTSGIPHSYEQYF
TRBJ2-6,.,.,TRBV25-1,TGTGCCAGCAGTGGGCCTCCACCTGGGGCCAACGTCCTGACTTTC,CASSGPPPGANVLTF
TRBJ2-3,TRBD2,.,TRBV11-2,TGTGCCAGCAGCTTAGGCGGGAGCTCCGTTCTAATTCGTGATACGCAGTATTTT,CASSLGGSSVLIRDTQYF
TRBJ1-3,.,few,TRBV15,TGTGCCACCAGCAGAGGAAGCATCTTAGGACTTAGCTCTGGAAACACCATATATTTT,CATSRGSILGLSSGNTIYF
TRBJ1-6,.,.,TRBV5-4,TGTGCCAGCAGCTTGGGGGCCGAGAGACAGAATTCACCCCTCCACTTT,CASSLGAERQNSPLHF
TRBJ2-3,TRBD2,.,TRBV5-4,TGTGCCAGCAGATCAGCAGCGGGAGGGCGGTACACAGATACGCAGTATTTT,CASRSAAGGRYTDTQYF
TRBJ2-1,TRBD2,.,TRBV7-6,TGTGCCAGCAGCCGGCTACAAACGGGAGGAATAGAGCAGTTCTTC,CASSRLQTGGIEQFF
TRBJ2-7,.,.,TRBV19,TGTGCCAGTAGGGGAACAGGAGTAGTGTACGAGCAGTACTTC,CASRGTGVVYEQYF
TRBJ2-2,.,.,TRBV2,TGTGCCAGCACCCAGGAGGGAACGACCGGGGAGCTGTTTTTT,CASTQEGTTGELFF
TRBJ1-2,.,.,TRBV10-3,TGTGCCATCAGTGATGAGGGGAACTATGGCTACACCTTC,CAISDEGNYGYTF